These T cell receptor beta chains were read from a single sample in a study of blood T cell repertoires in COVID-19. Produced via immunoSEQ multiplex PCR; TCRdb's table is partial and in-frame only. The profile covers 270,000 or so clones, with about 88% appearing a single time and around 6.3% taken by the ten largest. Sequencing was carried out using PBMCs or T cells enriched from blood (not recorded which). These receptors were obtained from a woman aged 50 to 65 who had been exposed to COVID-19. The CDR3 runs from the conserved cysteine through the conserved F or W. D genes are given only for firm matches. Clone size is not always given. Where it is, it says once, few, many or a class for expanded clones.

TRBJ1-1 | . | TRBV7-3 | TRBD1 | TGTGCCAGCAGCCCCAGGGGGGCAGGGGGCTTGAACACTGAAGCTTTCTTT | CASSPRGAGGLNTEAFF
TRBJ1-1 | . | TRBV25-1 | . | TGTGCCAGCAGTGAATATAGACAGGAGAACACTGAAGCTTTCTTT | CASSEYRQENTEAFF
TRBJ1-5 | . | TRBV10-1 | TRBD1 | TGCGCCAGCACGAGACAGGGGAATCAGCCCCAGCATTTT | CASTRQGNQPQHF
TRBJ1-1 | few | TRBV5-1 | . | TGCGCCAGCAGCTTGACAGGCCCAAACGCTAACACTGAAGCTTTCTTT | CASSLTGPNANTEAFF
TRBJ1-2 | . | TRBV2 | . | TGTGCCAGCAGCGACAGACCTAACTATGGCTACACCTTC | CASSDRPNYGYTF
TRBJ1-1 | . | TRBV29-1 | TRBD1 | TGCAGCGTCACCATAGGACAGGTTGAAGCTTTCTTT | CSVTIGQVEAFF
TRBJ2-2 | once | TRBV25-1 | . | TGTGCCAGCAGCCCTAAGCGGACCGGGGAGCTGTTTTTT | CASSPKRTGELFF
TRBJ1-2 | . | TRBV7-9 | TRBD1 | TGTGCCAGCAGCCCAAGGGGGCAGGGTCTGGGCTATGGCTACACCTTC | CASSPRGQGLGYGYTF
TRBJ1-1 | . | TRBV19 | TRBD1 | TGTGCCAGTAGTCCCCACAGGGGTTCTGCCATGAACACTGAAGCTTTCTTT | CASSPHRGSAMNTEAFF
TRBJ2-7 | . | TRBV7-2 | TRBD2 | TGTGCCAGCAGTCGGGACTACTATGAGCAGTACTTC | CASSRDYYEQYF
TRBJ1-1 | . | TRBV28 | . | TGTGCCGCCTTAGGACAGATGAACACTGAAGCTTTCTTT | CAALGQMNTEAFF